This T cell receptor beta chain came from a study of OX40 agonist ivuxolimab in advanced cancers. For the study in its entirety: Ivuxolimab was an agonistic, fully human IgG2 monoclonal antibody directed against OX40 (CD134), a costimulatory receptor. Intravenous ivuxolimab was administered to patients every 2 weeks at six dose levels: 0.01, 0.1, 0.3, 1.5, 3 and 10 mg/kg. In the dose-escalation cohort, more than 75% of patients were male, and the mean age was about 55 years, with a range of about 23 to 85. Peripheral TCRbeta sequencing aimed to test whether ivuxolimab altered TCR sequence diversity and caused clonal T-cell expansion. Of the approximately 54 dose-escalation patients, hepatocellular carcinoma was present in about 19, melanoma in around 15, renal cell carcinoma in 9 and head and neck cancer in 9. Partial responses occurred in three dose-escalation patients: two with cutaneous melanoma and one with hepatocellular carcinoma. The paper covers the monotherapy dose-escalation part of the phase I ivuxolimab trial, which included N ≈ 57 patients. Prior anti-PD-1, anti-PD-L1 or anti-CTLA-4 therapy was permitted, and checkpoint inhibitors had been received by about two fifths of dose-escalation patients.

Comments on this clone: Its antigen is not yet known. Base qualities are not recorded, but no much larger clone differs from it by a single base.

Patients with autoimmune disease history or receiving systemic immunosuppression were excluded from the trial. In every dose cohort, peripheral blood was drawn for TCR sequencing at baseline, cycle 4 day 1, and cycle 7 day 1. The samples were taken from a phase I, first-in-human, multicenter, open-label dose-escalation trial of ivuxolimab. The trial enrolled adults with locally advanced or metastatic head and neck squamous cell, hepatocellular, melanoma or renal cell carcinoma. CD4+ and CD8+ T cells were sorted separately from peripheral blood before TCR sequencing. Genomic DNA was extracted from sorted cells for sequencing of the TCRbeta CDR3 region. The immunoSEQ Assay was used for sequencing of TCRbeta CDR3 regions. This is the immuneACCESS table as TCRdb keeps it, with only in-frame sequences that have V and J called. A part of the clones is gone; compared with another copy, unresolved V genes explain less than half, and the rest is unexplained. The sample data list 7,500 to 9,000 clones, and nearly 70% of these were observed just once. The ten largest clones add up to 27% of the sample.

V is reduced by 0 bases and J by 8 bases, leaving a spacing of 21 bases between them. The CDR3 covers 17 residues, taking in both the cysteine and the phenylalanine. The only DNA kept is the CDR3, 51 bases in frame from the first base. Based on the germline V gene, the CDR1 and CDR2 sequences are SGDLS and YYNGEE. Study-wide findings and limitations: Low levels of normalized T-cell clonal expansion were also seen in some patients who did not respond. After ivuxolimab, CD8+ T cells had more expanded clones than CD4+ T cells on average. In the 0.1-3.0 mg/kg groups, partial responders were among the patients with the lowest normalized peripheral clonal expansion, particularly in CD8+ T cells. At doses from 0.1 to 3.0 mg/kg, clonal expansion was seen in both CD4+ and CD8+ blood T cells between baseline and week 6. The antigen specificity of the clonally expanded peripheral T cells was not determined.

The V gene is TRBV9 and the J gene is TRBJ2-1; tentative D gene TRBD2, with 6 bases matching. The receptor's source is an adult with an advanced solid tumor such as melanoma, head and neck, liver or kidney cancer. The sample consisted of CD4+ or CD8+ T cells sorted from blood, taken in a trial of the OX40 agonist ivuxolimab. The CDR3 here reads CASSVDEPGLLFHEQFF. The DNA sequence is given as TGTGCCAGCAGCGTAGACGAGCCGGGACTCCTTTTCCATGAGCAGTTCTTC.